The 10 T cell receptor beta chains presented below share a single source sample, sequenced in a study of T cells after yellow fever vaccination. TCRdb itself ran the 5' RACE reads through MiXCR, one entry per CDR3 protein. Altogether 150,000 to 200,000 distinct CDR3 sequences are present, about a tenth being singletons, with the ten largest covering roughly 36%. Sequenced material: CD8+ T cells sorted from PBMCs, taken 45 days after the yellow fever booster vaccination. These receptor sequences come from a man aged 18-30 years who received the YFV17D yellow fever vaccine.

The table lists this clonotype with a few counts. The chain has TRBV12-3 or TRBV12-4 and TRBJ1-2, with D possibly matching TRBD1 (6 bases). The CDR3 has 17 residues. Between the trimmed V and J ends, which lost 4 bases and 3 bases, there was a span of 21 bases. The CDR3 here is CASSSGQLRYEYYGYTF. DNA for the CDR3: TGTGCCAGCAGTTCAGGACAGCTACGTTATGAATACTATGGCTACACCTTC.

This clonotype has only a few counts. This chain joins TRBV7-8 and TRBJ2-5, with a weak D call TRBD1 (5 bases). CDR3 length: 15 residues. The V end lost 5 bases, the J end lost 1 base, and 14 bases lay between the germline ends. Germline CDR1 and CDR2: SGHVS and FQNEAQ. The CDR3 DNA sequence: TGTGCCAGCAGCCCGGCGCTTAGGGGCCAAGAGACCCAGTACTTC. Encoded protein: CASSPALRGQETQYF.

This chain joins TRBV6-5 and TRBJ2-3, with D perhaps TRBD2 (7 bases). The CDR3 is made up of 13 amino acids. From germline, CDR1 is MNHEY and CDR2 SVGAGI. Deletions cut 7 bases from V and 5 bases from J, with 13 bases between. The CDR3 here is CASTLGGGDTQYF. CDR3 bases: TGTGCCAGCACCCTAGGGGGGGGAGATACGCAGTATTTT.

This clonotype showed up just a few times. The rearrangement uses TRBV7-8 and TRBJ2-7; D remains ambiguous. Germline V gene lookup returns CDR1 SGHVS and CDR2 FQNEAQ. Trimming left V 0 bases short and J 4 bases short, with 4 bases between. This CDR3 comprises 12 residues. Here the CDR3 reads CASSLAEYEQYV. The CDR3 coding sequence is TGTGCCAGCAGCTTAGCTGAATACGAGCAGTACGTC.

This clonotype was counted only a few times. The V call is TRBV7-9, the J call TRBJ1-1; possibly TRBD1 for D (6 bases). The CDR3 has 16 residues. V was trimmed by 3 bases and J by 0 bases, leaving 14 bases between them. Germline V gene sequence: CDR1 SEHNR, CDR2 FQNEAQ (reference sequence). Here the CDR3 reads CASSFPGANMNTEAFF. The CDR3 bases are TGTGCCAGCAGCTTTCCAGGGGCGAACATGAACACTGAAGCTTTCTTT. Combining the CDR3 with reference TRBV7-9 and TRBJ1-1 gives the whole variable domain DTGVSQNPRHKITKRGQNVTFRCDPISEHNRLYWYRQTLGQGPEFLTYFQNEAQLEKSRLLSDRFSAERPKGSFSTLEIQRTEQGDSAMYLCASSFPGANMNTEAFFGQGTRLTVV.

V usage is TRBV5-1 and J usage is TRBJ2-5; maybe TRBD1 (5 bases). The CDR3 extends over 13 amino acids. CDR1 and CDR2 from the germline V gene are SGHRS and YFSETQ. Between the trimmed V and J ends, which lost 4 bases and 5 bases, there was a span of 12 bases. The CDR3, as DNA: TGCGCCAGCAGCCCGCAGGGTTGGGAGACCCAGTACTTC. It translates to CASSPQGWETQYF.

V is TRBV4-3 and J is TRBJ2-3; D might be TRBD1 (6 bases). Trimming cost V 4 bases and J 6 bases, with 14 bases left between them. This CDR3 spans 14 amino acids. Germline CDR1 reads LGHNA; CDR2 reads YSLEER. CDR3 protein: CASSPGHTGDTQYF. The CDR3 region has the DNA TGCGCCAGCAGCCCGGGACACACTGGGGATACGCAGTATTTT.

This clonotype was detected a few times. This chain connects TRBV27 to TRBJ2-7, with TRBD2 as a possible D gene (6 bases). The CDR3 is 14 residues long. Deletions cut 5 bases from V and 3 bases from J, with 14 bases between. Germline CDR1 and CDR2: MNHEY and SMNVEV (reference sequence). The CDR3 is CASSPGTLGYEQYF. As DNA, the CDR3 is TGTGCCAGCAGTCCCGGGACTCTAGGCTACGAGCAGTACTTC.

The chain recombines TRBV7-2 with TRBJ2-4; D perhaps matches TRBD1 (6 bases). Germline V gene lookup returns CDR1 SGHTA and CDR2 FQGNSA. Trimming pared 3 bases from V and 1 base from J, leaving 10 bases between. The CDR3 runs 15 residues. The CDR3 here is CASSLHRVAKNIQYF. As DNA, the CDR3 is TGTGCCAGCAGCTTGCACAGGGTGGCCAAAAACATTCAGTACTTC.

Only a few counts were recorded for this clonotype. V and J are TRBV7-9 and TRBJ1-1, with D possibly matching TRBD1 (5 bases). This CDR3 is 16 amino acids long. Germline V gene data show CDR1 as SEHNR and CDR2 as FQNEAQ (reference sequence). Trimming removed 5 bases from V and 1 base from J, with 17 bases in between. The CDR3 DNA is TGTGCCAGCAGCCACCCGTCCCGGGACTCGAACACTGAAGCTTTCTTT. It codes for CASSHPSRDSNTEAFF.